One sample yielded the 3 T cell receptor beta chains listed below, sequenced in a study of shared clonotypes between healthy human individuals (dated by TCRdb to about 2020). Libraries were prepared through the immunoSEQ multiplex PCR assay. TCRdb retrieved this table from immuneACCESS and kept in-frame rearrangements only. Not all clones are present; in checked studies, unresolved V genes account for under half, and no reason is known for the remainder. Recorded for this sample are more than 1,200,000 clones; approximately 98.5% of them occurred a single time. The leading ten clones occupy 0.36% of the sample. Sequenced material: naive CD4+ T cells sorted from blood. Interpreted using the paper, the cell subset or site label stands for: CD45RA+ positively selected. The receptors come from a man aged 30 to 39 in good health.

This sequence joins TRBV5-5 and TRBJ1-2; maybe TRBD1 (5 bases). Trimming shortened V by 4 bases and J by 4 bases, and 8 bases separated the two germline ends. This CDR3 spans 12 amino acids. The germline CDR1 and CDR2 sequences are SGHKS and YYEKEE (reference sequence). In DNA, the CDR3 is TGTGCCAGCAGCCGGGACCTCTATGGCTACACCTTC. Residues: CASSRDLYGYTF.

The rearrangement links TRBV27 to TRBJ2-2; D gene ambiguous. CDR1 MNHEY and CDR2 SMNVEV come from the germline V gene (reference sequence). The V gene lost 3 bases and the J gene lost 1 base, with 6 bases spanning the gap. The CDR3 has 14 residues. The CDR3 DNA follows: TGTGCCAGCAGTTTTAGCAGGAACACCGGGGAGCTGTTTTTT. Amino acids: CASSFSRNTGELFF.

In the case of this clone: Other DNA sequences in this sample translate to the same CDR3. The chain uses TRBV5-1 and TRBJ2-1, with unresolved D. CDR1 is SGHRS and CDR2 is YFSETQ in the germline V gene. Deletions cut 5 bases from V and 0 bases from J, with 6 bases between. The CDR3 extends over 13 amino acids. CDR3 amino acids: CASSSSSYNEQFF. In DNA, the CDR3 is TGCGCCAGCAGTTCTAGCTCCTACAATGAGCAGTTCTTC.